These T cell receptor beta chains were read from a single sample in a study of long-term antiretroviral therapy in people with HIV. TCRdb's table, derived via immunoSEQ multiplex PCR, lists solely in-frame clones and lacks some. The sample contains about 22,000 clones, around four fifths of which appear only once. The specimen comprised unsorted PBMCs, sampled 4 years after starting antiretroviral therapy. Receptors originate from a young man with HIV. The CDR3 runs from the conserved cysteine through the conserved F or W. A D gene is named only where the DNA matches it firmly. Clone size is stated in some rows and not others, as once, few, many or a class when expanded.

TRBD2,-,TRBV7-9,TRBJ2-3,CASSPGGGRRDTDTQYF,TGTGCCAGCAGCCCGGGGGGGGGTAGAAGGGACACAGATACGCAGTATTTT
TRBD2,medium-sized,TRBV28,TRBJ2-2,CASSFRGAGELFF,TGTGCCAGCAGTTTTCGGGGGGCCGGGGAGCTGTTTTTT
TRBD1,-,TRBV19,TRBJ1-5,CASSTGTAGNQPQHF,TGTGCCAGTAGCACCGGGACAGCTGGCAATCAGCCCCAGCATTTT
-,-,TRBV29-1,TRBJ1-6,CSVETQSSYNSPLHF,TGCAGCGTTGAAACACAGAGCTCCTATAATTCACCCCTCCACTTT
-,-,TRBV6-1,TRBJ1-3,CASSEGQLTGNTIYF,TGTGCCAGCAGTGAAGGTCAGCTTACTGGAAACACCATATATTTT
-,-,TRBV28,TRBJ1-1,CASSYRADTEAFF,TGTGCCAGCAGTTACAGGGCGGACACTGAAGCTTTCTTT
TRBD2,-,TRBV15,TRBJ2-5,CAVDSAGGTGQETQYF,TGTGCCGTGGACTCCGCGGGGGGGACGGGGCAGGAGACCCAGTACTTC
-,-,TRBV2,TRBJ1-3,CASSEGRPRSGNTIYF,TGTGCCAGCAGTGAGGGTCGGCCCCGCTCTGGAAACACCATATATTTT
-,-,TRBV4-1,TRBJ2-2,CASSQVSLGVGGELFF,TGCGCCAGCAGCCAAGTATCATTGGGGGTCGGCGGGGAGCTGTTTTTT
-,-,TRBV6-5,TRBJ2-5,CASSYFLGETQYF,TGTGCCAGCAGCTACTTCCTGGGAGAGACCCAGTACTTC
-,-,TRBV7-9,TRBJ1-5,CASSPGIGRNQPQHF,TGTGCCAGCAGCCCAGGGATAGGGAGAAATCAGCCCCAGCATTTT
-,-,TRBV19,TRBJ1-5,CASSEKGVVQPQHF,TGTGCCAGTAGTGAGAAGGGCGTTGTGCAGCCCCAGCATTTT
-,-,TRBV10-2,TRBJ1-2,CASSETATNYGYTF,TGCGCCAGCAGTGAGACAGCAACCAACTATGGCTACACCTTC
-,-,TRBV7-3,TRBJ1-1,CASREWVNTEAFF,TGTGCCAGCCGCGAGTGGGTAAACACTGAAGCTTTCTTT
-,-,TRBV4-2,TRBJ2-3,CASSQGDFTDTQYF,TGTGCCAGCAGCCAAGGGGACTTTACAGATACGCAGTATTTT
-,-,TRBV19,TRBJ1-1,CASSIGGGTEAFF,TGTGCCAGTAGTATTGGGGGGGGGACTGAAGCTTTCTTT
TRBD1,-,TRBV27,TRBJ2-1,CASSSQGEAYNEQFF,TGTGCCAGCAGTTCCCAGGGGGAAGCCTACAATGAGCAGTTCTTC
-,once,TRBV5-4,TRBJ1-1,CASSLEREGTEAFF,TGTGCCAGCAGCTTGGAAAGAGAGGGGACTGAAGCTTTCTTT
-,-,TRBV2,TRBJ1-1,CASSDLGNTEAFF,TGTGCCAGCAGTGATTTAGGGAACACTGAAGCTTTCTTT
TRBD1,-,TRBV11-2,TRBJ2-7,CASSSLRDRGRHQYF,TGTGCCAGCAGCTCGCTCCGGGACAGGGGTCGACATCAGTACTTC
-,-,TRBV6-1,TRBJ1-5,CASRIQPQHF,TGTGCCAGCAGGATACAGCCCCAGCATTTT
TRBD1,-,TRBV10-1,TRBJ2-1,CASSPGTGNNEQFF,TGCGCCAGCAGCCCCGGGACAGGTAACAATGAGCAGTTCTTC
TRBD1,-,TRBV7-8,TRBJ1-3,CASSLAGQGAGNTIYF,TGTGCCAGCAGCTTAGCGGGACAGGGCGCTGGAAACACCATATATTTT
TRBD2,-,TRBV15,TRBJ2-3,CATSREKLAGLGNTQYF,TGTGCCACCAGCAGGGAGAAGCTAGCGGGGCTAGGAAATACGCAGTATTTT
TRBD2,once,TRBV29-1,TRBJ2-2,CSVLGVRGVNTGELFF,TGCAGCGTTCTTGGGGTGCGGGGGGTAAACACCGGGGAGCTGTTTTTT
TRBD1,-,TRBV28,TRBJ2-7,CASSSKGQSSYEQYF,TGTGCCAGCAGTTCAAAGGGACAGTCCTCCTACGAGCAGTACTTC
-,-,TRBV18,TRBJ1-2,CASSPLVGGYTF,TGTGCCAGCTCACCACTGGTTGGTGGCTACACCTTC
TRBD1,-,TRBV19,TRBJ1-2,CASSPRTGGLDGYTF,TGTGCCAGTAGTCCCCGGACAGGGGGCCTAGACGGCTACACCTTC
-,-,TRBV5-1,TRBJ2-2,CASTYDRLTGELFF,TGCGCCAGCACTTACGACAGGCTCACCGGGGAGCTGTTTTTT
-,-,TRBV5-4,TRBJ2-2,CASSGGGGELFF,TGTGCCAGCAGCGGTGGTGGAGGGGAGCTGTTTTTT
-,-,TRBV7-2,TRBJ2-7,CASSPRRGPEQYF,TGTGCCAGCAGCCCAAGGCGGGGGCCCGAGCAGTACTTC
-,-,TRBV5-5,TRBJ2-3,CASSFGTGPVDTQYF,TGTGCCAGCAGCTTTGGGACGGGGCCGGTAGATACGCAGTATTTT
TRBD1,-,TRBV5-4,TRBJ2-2,CASSLGGQGTGELFF,TGTGCCAGCAGCTTGGGGGGACAGGGAACCGGGGAGCTGTTTTTT
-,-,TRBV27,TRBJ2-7,CASSLTHEQYF,TGTGCCAGCAGTTTAACCCACGAGCAGTACTTC
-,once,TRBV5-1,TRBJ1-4,CASAGAGRNEKLFF,TGCGCCAGCGCGGGGGCAGGGCGGAATGAAAAACTGTTTTTT
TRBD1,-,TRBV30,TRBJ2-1,CAWSGDRELKIRVEQFF,TGTGCCTGGAGTGGGGACAGGGAATTAAAAATCCGGGTTGAGCAGTTCTTC
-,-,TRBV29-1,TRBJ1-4,CSGFAEQAGKLFF,TGCAGCGGCTTCGCGGAGCAAGCAGGAAAACTGTTTTTT
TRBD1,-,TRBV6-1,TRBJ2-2,CASRPGTAHTGELFF,TGTGCCAGCAGGCCGGGGACAGCTCACACCGGGGAGCTGTTTTTT
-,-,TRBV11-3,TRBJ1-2,CASSLVTGLNGYTF,TGTGCCAGCAGCTTAGTCACAGGGTTAAATGGCTACACCTTC
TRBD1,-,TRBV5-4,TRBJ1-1,CASRLGTAEAFF,TGTGCCAGCAGGCTTGGGACAGCTGAAGCTTTCTTT
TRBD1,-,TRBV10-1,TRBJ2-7,CASSGTGAYEQYF,TGCGCCAGCAGCGGGACAGGGGCTTACGAGCAGTACTTC
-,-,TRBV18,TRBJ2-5,CASSPGVSGETQYF,TGTGCCAGCTCACCAGGTGTCAGTGGAGAGACCCAGTACTTC
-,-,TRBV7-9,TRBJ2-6,CASSGRSDGANVLTF,TGTGCCAGCAGCGGACGATCAGATGGGGCCAACGTCCTGACTTTC
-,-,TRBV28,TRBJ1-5,CASRDINSNQPQHF,TGTGCCAGCAGGGACATTAATAGCAATCAGCCCCAGCATTTT
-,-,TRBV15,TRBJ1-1,CATSKLQMRDTEAFF,TGTGCCACCAGCAAATTACAAATGCGCGACACTGAAGCTTTCTTT
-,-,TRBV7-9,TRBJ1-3,CASSPTGATGNTIYF,TGTGCCAGCAGCCCCACTGGGGCGACGGGAAACACCATATATTTT